This T cell receptor beta chain was retrieved from a study of naive and memory T cell subsets. Four PCR rounds used nested alpha and beta constant region primers plus the SP2 primer. Blood and skin TCR RNA was reverse transcribed with alpha and beta constant primers. TCRdb re-analysed the 5' RACE reads in MiXCR, keeping a single row per CDR3 protein. Of roughly 48,000 distinct CDR3 sequences listed, around 4.7% were seen once; the top ten hold about 0.8%. This clonotype was counted many times. The CDR3 loop spans 14 amino acids. Germline loops: CDR1 MDHEN, CDR2 SYDVKM. V was pared by 6 bases and J by 0 bases, with 11 bases between. The library had UMIs added by 3' ligation of an oligonucleotide to TCR cDNA.

V gene TRBV28 combines with J gene TRBJ1-2; TRBD1 might be the D (5 bases). The clonotype comes from a female donor in good health. The DNA for the CDR3 is TGTGCCAGCAGAAACAGGTTTTCTAACTATGGCTACACCTTC. Encoded protein: CASRNRFSNYGYTF.